A selection of T cell receptor beta chains follows, all from one sample in a study of T-cell memory formation after mild COVID-19. TCRdb reanalysed the 5' RACE reads using MiXCR and keeps one entry per CDR3 protein. The sample has some 490,000 distinct CDR3 sequences; roughly 18% are singletons. Material for sequencing was PBMCs or a T cell subset sorted from them (not recorded which). The receptor set was obtained from an adult woman who had mild COVID-19 (a few samples of this study predate the infection). Cell type and time point are not known. Each CDR3 is given with its conserved first and last residue. The D gene is left open where the match is weak. The size field is filled for only some rows; it gives once, few, many or a size class.

V: TRBV12-3/TRBV12-4; size: -; D: TRBD1; length: 12; J: TRBJ2-2; CDR3: CADRGDTGELFF; DNA: TGTGCGGACAGGGGGGACACCGGGGAGCTGTTTTTT
V: TRBV11-3; size: few; D: TRBD2; length: 18; J: TRBJ2-1; CDR3: CASSLVTLASGSTNEQFF; DNA: TGTGCCAGCAGCTTAGTCACACTAGCTAGCGGGAGCACCAATGAGCAGTTCTTC
V: TRBV5-6; size: few; D: -; length: 13; J: TRBJ2-5; CDR3: CASSLAHQETQYF; DNA: TGTGCCAGCAGCTTGGCACATCAAGAGACCCAGTACTTC
V: TRBV21-1; size: -; D: -; length: 18; J: TRBJ2-4; CDR3: CASSTPGLAGYYVNIQYF; DNA: TGTGCCAGCAGCACACCGGGACTAGCGGGTTATTATGTCAACATTCAGTACTTC
V: TRBV5-5; size: -; D: TRBD1; length: 16; J: TRBJ1-2; CDR3: CASSANSDRGFYGYTF; DNA: TGTGCCAGCAGCGCCAACTCGGACAGGGGTTTTTATGGCTACACCTTC
V: TRBV9; size: -; D: -; length: 16; J: TRBJ2-1; CDR3: CASSVYGTARNNEQFF; DNA: TGTGCCAGCAGCGTGTACGGGACGGCTAGGAACAATGAGCAGTTCTTC
V: TRBV7-3; size: -; D: -; length: 16; J: TRBJ2-3; CDR3: CASSRGVSGSTDTQYF; DNA: TGTGCCAGCAGCCGAGGGGTTAGCGGTAGCACAGATACGCAGTATTTT
V: TRBV7-3; size: -; D: TRBD1; length: 15; J: TRBJ1-2; CDR3: CASSTSTGPNYGYTF; DNA: TGTGCCAGCAGCACATCGACAGGGCCTAACTATGGCTACACCTTC
V: TRBV20-1; size: -; D: -; length: 13; J: TRBJ1-1; CDR3: CSAGRGGTSEAFF; DNA: TGCAGTGCCGGTCGGGGCGGGACGAGTGAAGCTTTCTTT
V: TRBV12-3/TRBV12-4; size: many; D: -; length: 14; J: TRBJ1-5; CDR3: CASSFGGRNQPQHF; DNA: TGTGCCAGCAGTTTCGGGGGCCGCAATCAGCCCCAGCATTTT
V: TRBV7-9; size: -; D: -; length: 16; J: TRBJ2-2; CDR3: CASSLDLAANTGELFF; DNA: TGTGCCAGCAGCTTAGACCTAGCCGCGAACACCGGGGAGCTGTTTTTT
V: TRBV5-5; size: -; D: TRBD2; length: 13; J: TRBJ2-7; CDR3: CASSWEGIYEQYF; DNA: TGTGCCAGCAGCTGGGAGGGGATCTACGAGCAGTACTTC
V: TRBV6-4; size: few; D: TRBD2; length: 14; J: TRBJ2-3; CDR3: CASSGLAGTDTQYF; DNA: TGTGCCAGCAGTGGACTAGCGGGGACAGATACGCAGTATTTT
V: TRBV7-9; size: -; D: TRBD2; length: 18; J: TRBJ2-3; CDR3: CASSLGAGVEMGTDTQYF; DNA: TGTGCCAGCAGCTTAGGAGCGGGAGTAGAGATGGGCACAGATACGCAGTATTTT
V: TRBV4-1; size: many; D: -; length: 16; J: TRBJ1-2; CDR3: CASSQEVGDLFAGYTF; DNA: TGCGCCAGCAGCCAAGAGGTAGGGGACCTGTTCGCTGGCTACACCTTC
V: TRBV6-5; size: -; D: TRBD1; length: 13; J: TRBJ2-7; CDR3: CAIGTGGSYEQYF; DNA: TGTGCCATCGGGACAGGGGGATCCTACGAGCAGTACTTC
V: TRBV7-6; size: many; D: -; length: 12; J: TRBJ2-5; CDR3: CASSLSSETQYF; DNA: TGTGCCAGCAGCTTGTCCTCTGAGACCCAGTACTTC
V: TRBV5-4; size: once; D: -; length: 13; J: TRBJ2-5; CDR3: CASSNGTKETQYF; DNA: TGTGCCAGCAGCAACGGGACCAAAGAGACCCAGTACTTC
V: TRBV7-2; size: -; D: -; length: 18; J: TRBJ2-1; CDR3: CASSSALTMTAQYNEQFF; DNA: TGTGCCAGCAGCTCAGCTCTCACAATGACAGCCCAATACAATGAGCAGTTCTTC
V: TRBV5-1; size: few; D: TRBD2; length: 15; J: TRBJ2-2; CDR3: CASSHSGANTGELFF; DNA: TGCGCCAGCAGCCATAGCGGGGCGAACACCGGGGAGCTGTTTTTT
V: TRBV12-3/TRBV12-4; size: -; D: -; length: 12; J: TRBJ1-5; CDR3: CASSLFGGPQHF; DNA: TGTGCCAGCAGTTTATTTGGGGGGCCCCAGCATTTT
V: TRBV3-1; size: few; D: TRBD2; length: 15; J: TRBJ2-5; CDR3: CASSQDLTSGLAQYF; DNA: TGTGCCAGCAGCCAAGATCTCACTAGCGGGTTGGCCCAGTACTTC
V: TRBV12-3/TRBV12-4; size: -; D: TRBD1; length: 15; J: TRBJ1-2; CDR3: CASSNTGGSHYGYTF; DNA: TGTGCCAGCAGTAATACAGGGGGATCGCACTATGGCTACACCTTC
V: TRBV4-3; size: few; D: -; length: 15; J: TRBJ2-7; CDR3: CASSQEGGLTYEQYF; DNA: TGCGCCAGCAGCCAAGAAGGGGGGCTGACCTACGAGCAGTACTTC
V: TRBV12-3/TRBV12-4; size: many; D: -; length: 13; J: TRBJ1-2; CDR3: CASSLGDNYGYTF; DNA: TGTGCCAGCAGTTTAGGGGATAACTATGGCTACACCTTC
V: TRBV6-6; size: -; D: -; length: 15; J: TRBJ2-2; CDR3: CASSNRRERTGELFF; DNA: TGTGCCAGCAGCAACCGACGAGAGAGGACCGGGGAGCTGTTTTTT
V: TRBV6-1; size: -; D: TRBD2; length: 13; J: TRBJ2-7; CDR3: CASNAGEANEQYF; DNA: TGTGCCAGCAACGCGGGGGAGGCGAACGAGCAGTACTTC
V: TRBV5-1; size: -; D: -; length: 14; J: TRBJ1-1; CDR3: CASSLEAGRAEAFF; DNA: TGCGCCAGCAGCTTGGAGGCGGGGAGAGCTGAAGCTTTCTTT
V: TRBV9; size: -; D: -; length: 17; J: TRBJ1-1; CDR3: CASSVEPIRAVAYEAFF; DNA: TGTGCCAGCAGCGTAGAACCCATACGTGCCGTAGCCTATGAAGCTTTCTTT
V: TRBV5-1; size: few; D: TRBD1; length: 15; J: TRBJ2-4; CDR3: CASSPGQGVKNIQYF; DNA: TGCGCCAGCAGCCCGGGACAGGGGGTCAAAAACATTCAGTACTTC
V: TRBV7-2; size: few; D: -; length: 14; J: TRBJ1-2; CDR3: CASSFNPGEYGYTF; DNA: TGTGCCAGCAGCTTTAATCCAGGGGAATATGGCTACACCTTC
V: TRBV12-3/TRBV12-4; size: many; D: -; length: 17; J: TRBJ1-3; CDR3: CASSRSDMGFSGNTIYF; DNA: TGTGCCAGCAGTAGATCGGACATGGGGTTCTCTGGAAACACCATATATTTT
V: TRBV29-1; size: -; D: -; length: 9; J: TRBJ2-5; CDR3: CSVPGPQYF; DNA: TGCAGCGTCCCGGGACCCCAGTACTTC
V: TRBV4-1; size: few; D: -; length: 17; J: TRBJ2-2; CDR3: CASSQVSLLANTGELFF; DNA: TGCGCCAGCAGCCAAGTGTCTTTACTAGCGAACACCGGGGAGCTGTTTTTT
V: TRBV24-1; size: few; D: TRBD1; length: 14; J: TRBJ2-1; CDR3: CATSPGTEYNEQFF; DNA: TGTGCCACCAGTCCTGGGACAGAATACAATGAGCAGTTCTTC
V: TRBV6-5; size: -; D: -; length: 15; J: TRBJ1-4; CDR3: CASSVRGKGHEKLFF; DNA: TGTGCCAGCAGTGTTAGGGGAAAAGGACATGAAAAACTGTTTTTT
V: TRBV25-1; size: few; D: TRBD2; length: 14; J: TRBJ2-7; CDR3: CASTASGVLYEQYF; DNA: TGTGCCAGCACAGCTAGCGGGGTTCTCTACGAGCAGTACTTC
V: TRBV7-2; size: few; D: -; length: 15; J: TRBJ2-3; CDR3: CASSLALLSTDTQYF; DNA: TGTGCCAGCAGCTTAGCGCTCCTTAGCACAGATACGCAGTATTTT
V: TRBV12-3/TRBV12-4; size: -; D: -; length: 17; J: TRBJ2-2; CDR3: CASRNAPGQKGTGELFF; DNA: TGTGCCAGCAGAAACGCGCCCGGACAGAAGGGCACCGGGGAGCTGTTTTTT
V: TRBV20-1; size: -; D: TRBD2; length: 15; J: TRBJ2-5; CDR3: CSARDPASGQETQYF; DNA: TGCAGTGCTAGAGATCCGGCTAGCGGACAAGAGACCCAGTACTTC
V: TRBV6-5; size: few; D: -; length: 15; J: TRBJ1-5; CDR3: CASSYSFGANQPQHF; DNA: TGTGCCAGCAGTTACTCGTTTGGGGCCAATCAGCCCCAGCATTTT
V: TRBV7-2; size: -; D: -; length: 16; J: TRBJ2-7; CDR3: CASSVTARGLTYEQYF; DNA: TGTGCCAGCAGCGTAACAGCCAGGGGTCTCACCTACGAGCAGTACTTC
V: TRBV7-2; size: few; D: TRBD1; length: 17; J: TRBJ2-3; CDR3: CASSTHPRDSSTDTQYF; DNA: TGTGCCAGCAGCACCCACCCTCGGGACAGCAGCACAGATACGCAGTATTTT
V: TRBV3-1; size: few; D: TRBD2; length: 19; J: TRBJ2-5; CDR3: CASSHRTSGSIWASKTQYF; DNA: TGTGCCAGCAGCCACAGGACTAGCGGGAGTATCTGGGCGTCTAAGACCCAGTACTTC
V: TRBV7-2; size: few; D: TRBD1; length: 15; J: TRBJ2-5; CDR3: CASSFDRGVGETQYF; DNA: TGTGCCAGCAGCTTCGACAGGGGGGTTGGAGAGACCCAGTACTTC
V: TRBV6-5; size: few; D: TRBD2; length: 17; J: TRBJ2-3; CDR3: CASSARGLAGWTDTQYF; DNA: TGTGCCAGCAGTGCTCGGGGACTAGCGGGTTGGACAGATACGCAGTATTTT
V: TRBV20-1; size: -; D: -; length: 15; J: TRBJ2-1; CDR3: CSVPSGTSSYNEQFF; DNA: TGCAGTGTTCCCAGCGGAACCTCCTCCTACAATGAGCAGTTCTTC
V: TRBV12-3/TRBV12-4; size: few; D: TRBD1; length: 16; J: TRBJ2-3; CDR3: CASSLARTGYTDTQYF; DNA: TGTGCCAGCAGTTTAGCAAGGACAGGGTACACAGATACGCAGTATTTT
V: TRBV24-1; size: -; D: -; length: 13; J: TRBJ1-1; CDR3: CATSDRYGTLAFF; DNA: TGTGCCACCAGTGACCGGTATGGGACACTGGCTTTCTTT
V: TRBV30; size: many; D: -; length: 13; J: TRBJ1-5; CDR3: CAWSEQGNQPQHF; DNA: TGTGCCTGGAGTGAGCAGGGAAATCAGCCCCAGCATTTT
V: TRBV27; size: many; D: TRBD2; length: 16; J: TRBJ2-1; CDR3: CASSFGLAGVRNEQFF; DNA: TGTGCCAGCAGTTTCGGACTAGCGGGAGTCAGAAATGAGCAGTTCTTC
V: TRBV5-1; size: -; D: -; length: 14; J: TRBJ2-7; CDR3: CASSRAGSSNEQYF; DNA: TGCGCCAGCAGCCGCGCTGGGTCGTCTAACGAGCAGTACTTC
V: TRBV4-2; size: few; D: -; length: 16; J: TRBJ1-5; CDR3: CASSQDHGGAEQPQHF; DNA: TGTGCCAGCAGCCAAGATCACGGTGGGGCAGAACAGCCCCAGCATTTT
V: TRBV12-3/TRBV12-4; size: -; D: TRBD1; length: 14; J: TRBJ1-1; CDR3: CASRSTGGKAEAFF; DNA: TGTGCCAGCAGGTCGACAGGGGGCAAGGCTGAAGCTTTCTTT
V: TRBV3-1; size: -; D: TRBD1; length: 15; J: TRBJ1-2; CDR3: CASSAHRGPPDGYTF; DNA: TGTGCCAGCAGCGCCCACAGGGGCCCCCCCGATGGCTACACCTTC
V: TRBV28; size: -; D: -; length: 15; J: TRBJ1-1; CDR3: CASREEGRVNTEAFF; DNA: TGTGCCAGTAGGGAGGAAGGCAGGGTTAACACTGAAGCTTTCTTT
V: TRBV10-3; size: -; D: -; length: 14; J: TRBJ2-1; CDR3: CAIRSKLFNNEQFF; DNA: TGTGCCATCAGAAGCAAGCTCTTCAACAATGAGCAGTTCTTC
V: TRBV7-2; size: -; D: -; length: 13; J: TRBJ2-1; CDR3: CASSLVKGNEQFF; DNA: TGTGCCAGCAGCTTAGTCAAGGGCAATGAGCAGTTCTTC
V: TRBV5-1; size: few; D: TRBD2; length: 17; J: TRBJ2-3; CDR3: CASSLERLAGDPDTQYF; DNA: TGCGCCAGCAGCTTGGAAAGACTAGCGGGGGACCCGGATACGCAGTATTTT
V: TRBV20-1; size: few; D: -; length: 15; J: TRBJ1-1; CDR3: CSASEREGRRTEAFF; DNA: TGCAGTGCTAGTGAACGTGAGGGGCGGCGGACTGAAGCTTTCTTT